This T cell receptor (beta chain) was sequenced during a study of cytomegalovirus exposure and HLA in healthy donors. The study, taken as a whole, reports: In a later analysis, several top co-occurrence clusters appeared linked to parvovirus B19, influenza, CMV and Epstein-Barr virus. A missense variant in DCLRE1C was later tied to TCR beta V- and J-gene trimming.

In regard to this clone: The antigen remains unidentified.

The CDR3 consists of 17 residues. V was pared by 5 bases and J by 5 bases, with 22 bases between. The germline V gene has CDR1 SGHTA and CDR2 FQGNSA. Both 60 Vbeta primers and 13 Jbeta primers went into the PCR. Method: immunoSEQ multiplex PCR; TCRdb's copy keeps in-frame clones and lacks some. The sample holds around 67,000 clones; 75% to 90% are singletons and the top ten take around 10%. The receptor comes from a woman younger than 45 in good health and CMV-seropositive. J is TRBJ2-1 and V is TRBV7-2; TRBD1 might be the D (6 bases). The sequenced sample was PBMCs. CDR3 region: CASSIRAQRQAHNEQFF. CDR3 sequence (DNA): TGTGCCAGCAGCATCCGGGCCCAGAGACAGGCTCACAATGAGCAGTTCTTC.